This T cell receptor (beta chain) was profiled in a study of OX40 agonist ivuxolimab in advanced cancers. Study summary: Each dose-escalation patient presented with hepatocellular carcinoma, melanoma, renal cell or head and neck cancer.

Some clones are missing from TCRdb's copy, which holds only in-frame ones; the method was immunoSEQ multiplex PCR. The table lists over 50,000 clones, nearly 95% of them singletons. The CDR3 spans 13 residues. Trimming cost V 5 bases and J 3 bases, with 10 bases left between them. CDR1 is LNHDA and CDR2 is SQIVND in the germline V gene (reference sequence). This receptor was obtained from an adult with an advanced solid tumor such as melanoma, head and neck, liver or kidney cancer. V usage is TRBV19 and J usage is TRBJ2-5; tentatively, D is TRBD1 (6 bases). This material consisted of CD4+ or CD8+ T cells sorted from blood, taken in a trial of the OX40 agonist ivuxolimab. CDR3 nucleotide sequence: TGTGCCAGTAGTCTGTACAGGGAAGAGACCCAGTACTTC. It codes for CASSLYREETQYF.